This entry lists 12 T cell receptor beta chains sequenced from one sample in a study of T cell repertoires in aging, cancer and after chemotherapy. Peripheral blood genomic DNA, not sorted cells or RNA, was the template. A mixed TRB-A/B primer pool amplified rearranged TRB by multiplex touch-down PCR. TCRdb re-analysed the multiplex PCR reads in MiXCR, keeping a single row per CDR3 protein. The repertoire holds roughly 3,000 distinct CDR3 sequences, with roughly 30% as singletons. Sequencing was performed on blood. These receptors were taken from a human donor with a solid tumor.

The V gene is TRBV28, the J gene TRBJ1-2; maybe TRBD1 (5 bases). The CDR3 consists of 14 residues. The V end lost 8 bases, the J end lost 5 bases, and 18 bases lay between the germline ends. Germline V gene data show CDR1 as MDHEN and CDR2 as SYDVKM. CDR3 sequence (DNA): TGTGCCAGCGCTGGGGGGACCAGGGCTTATGGCTACACCTTC. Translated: CASAGGTRAYGYTF.

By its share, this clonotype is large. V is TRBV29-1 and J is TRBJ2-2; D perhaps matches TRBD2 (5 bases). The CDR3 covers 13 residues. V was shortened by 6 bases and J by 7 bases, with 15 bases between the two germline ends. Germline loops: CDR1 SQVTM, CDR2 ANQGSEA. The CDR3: CSVRTLGVGELFF. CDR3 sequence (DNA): TGCAGCGTCAGGACTCTTGGGGTCGGGGAGCTGTTTTTT.

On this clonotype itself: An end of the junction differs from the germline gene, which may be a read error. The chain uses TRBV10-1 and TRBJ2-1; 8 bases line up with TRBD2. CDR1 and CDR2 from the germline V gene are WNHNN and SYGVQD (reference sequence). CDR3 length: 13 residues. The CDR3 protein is CASSSTSVDEEFF. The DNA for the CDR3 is TGCGCCAGCAGTTCGACTAGCGTCGATGAGGAGTTCTTC.

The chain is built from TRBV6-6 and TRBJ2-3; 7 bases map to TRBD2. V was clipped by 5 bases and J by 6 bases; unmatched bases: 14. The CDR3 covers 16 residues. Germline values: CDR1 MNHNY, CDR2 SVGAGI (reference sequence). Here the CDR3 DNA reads TGTGCCAGCAGTGACGGGGCGGGAGAGGGACGGGATACGCAGTATTTT. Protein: CASSDGAGEGRDTQYF.

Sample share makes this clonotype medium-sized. The CDR3 loop is CAWSVKGSNQPQHF. The DNA for the CDR3 is TGTGCCTGGAGTGTAAAGGGGAGCAATCAGCCCCAGCATTTT. The chain recombines TRBV30 with TRBJ1-5, with D perhaps matching TRBD1 (5 bases). V lost 0 bases and J lost 1, with 7 bases in between. Germline assignment: CDR1 GTSNPN and CDR2 SVGIG (reference sequence). The CDR3 extends over 14 amino acids. The whole variable domain, filled in from reference TRBV30 and TRBJ1-5, reads SQTIHQWPATLVQPVGSPLSLECTVEGTSNPNLYWYRQAAGRGLQLLFYSVGIGQISSEVPQNLSASRPQDRQFILSSKKLLLSDSGFYLCAWSVKGSNQPQHFGDGTRLSIL.

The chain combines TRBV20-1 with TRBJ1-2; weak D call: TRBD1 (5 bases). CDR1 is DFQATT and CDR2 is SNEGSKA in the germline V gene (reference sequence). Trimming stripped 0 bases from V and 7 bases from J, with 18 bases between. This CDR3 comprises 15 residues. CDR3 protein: CSARDVGQGYGGYTF. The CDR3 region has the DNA TGCAGTGCTAGAGATGTGGGGCAGGGTTACGGTGGCTACACCTTC.

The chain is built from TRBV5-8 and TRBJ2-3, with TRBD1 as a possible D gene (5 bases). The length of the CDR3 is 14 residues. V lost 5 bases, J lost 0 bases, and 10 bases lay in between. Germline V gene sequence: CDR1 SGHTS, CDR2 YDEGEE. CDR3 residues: CASRGRLSTDTQYF. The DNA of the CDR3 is TGTGCCAGCAGGGGGCGTCTCAGCACAGATACGCAGTATTTT.

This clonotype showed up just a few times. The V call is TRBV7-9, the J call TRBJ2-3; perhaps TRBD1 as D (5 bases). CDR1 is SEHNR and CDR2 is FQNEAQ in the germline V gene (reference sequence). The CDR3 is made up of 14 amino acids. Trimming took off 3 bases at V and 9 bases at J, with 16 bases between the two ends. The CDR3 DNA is TGTGCCAGCAGCTTGGCAGGCCTAAAGGGGACGCAGTATTTT. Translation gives CASSLAGLKGTQYF.

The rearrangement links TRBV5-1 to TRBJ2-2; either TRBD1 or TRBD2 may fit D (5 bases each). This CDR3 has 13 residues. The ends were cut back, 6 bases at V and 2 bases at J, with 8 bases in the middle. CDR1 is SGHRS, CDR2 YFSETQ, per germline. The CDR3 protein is CASNWDNTGELFF. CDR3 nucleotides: TGCGCCAGCAACTGGGACAACACCGGGGAGCTGTTTTTT.

The CDR3 DNA sequence: TGTGCCAGCACCAGACGGACTAGCGGGATTTACGAGCAGTACTTC. Translated, it gives CASTRRTSGIYEQYF. This chain joins TRBV27 and TRBJ2-7; 12 bases are a match to TRBD2. The CDR3 runs to 15 residues. V was pared by 7 bases and J by 4 bases, with 8 bases of the junction left unmatched. CDR1 and CDR2 from the germline V gene are MNHEY and SMNVEV (reference sequence).

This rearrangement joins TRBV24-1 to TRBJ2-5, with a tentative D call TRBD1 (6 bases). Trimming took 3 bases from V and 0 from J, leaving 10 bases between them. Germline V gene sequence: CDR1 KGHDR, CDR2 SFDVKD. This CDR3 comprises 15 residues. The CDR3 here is CATSDPDRYQETQYF. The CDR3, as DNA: TGTGCCACCAGTGATCCAGACAGGTACCAAGAGACCCAGTACTTC.

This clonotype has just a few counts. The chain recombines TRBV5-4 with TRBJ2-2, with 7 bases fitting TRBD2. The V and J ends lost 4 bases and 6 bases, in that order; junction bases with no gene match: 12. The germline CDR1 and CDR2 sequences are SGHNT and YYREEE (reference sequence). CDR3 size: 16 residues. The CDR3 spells CASSDGTTLRPGELFF. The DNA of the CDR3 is TGTGCCAGCAGCGATGGGACTACCCTAAGACCCGGGGAGCTGTTTTTT.